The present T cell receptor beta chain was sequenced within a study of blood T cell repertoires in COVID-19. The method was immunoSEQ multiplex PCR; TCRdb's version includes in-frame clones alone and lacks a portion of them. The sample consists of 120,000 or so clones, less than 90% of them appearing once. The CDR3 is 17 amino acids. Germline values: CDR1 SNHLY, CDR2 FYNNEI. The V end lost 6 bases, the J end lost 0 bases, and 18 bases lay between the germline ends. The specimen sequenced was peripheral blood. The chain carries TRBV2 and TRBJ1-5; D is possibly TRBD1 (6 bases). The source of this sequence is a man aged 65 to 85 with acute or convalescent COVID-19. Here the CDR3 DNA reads TGTGCCAGCAGGGACAGAGGGGGATTAGATAGCAATCAGCCCCAGCATTTT. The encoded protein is CASRDRGGLDSNQPQHF.